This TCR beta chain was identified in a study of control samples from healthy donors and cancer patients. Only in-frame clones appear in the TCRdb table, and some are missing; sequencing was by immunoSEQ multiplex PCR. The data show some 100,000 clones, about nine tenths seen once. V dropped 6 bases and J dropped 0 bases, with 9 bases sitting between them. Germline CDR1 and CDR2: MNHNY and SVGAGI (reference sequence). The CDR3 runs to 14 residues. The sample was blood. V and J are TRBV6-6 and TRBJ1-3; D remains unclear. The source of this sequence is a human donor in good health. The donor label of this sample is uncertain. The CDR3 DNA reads TGTGCCAGCAGGGCCCTGAGCTCTGGAAACACCATATATTTT. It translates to CASRALSSGNTIYF.